This is a list of T cell receptor beta chains from one sample in a study of Graves' ophthalmopathy and Graves' hyperthyroidism. TCRdb redid the calling of the multiplex PCR reads with MiXCR, one entry per CDR3 protein. The table records about 240,000 distinct CDR3 sequences, 45% of them present only once. Sequencing was done on a sample of peripheral blood. The receptors originated from an adult man with Graves' ophthalmopathy. Each CDR3 is given with its conserved first and last residue.

v_call: TRBV5-6
j_call: TRBJ1-6
cdr3_aa: CASTLGVSSYNSPLHF

v_call: TRBV7-2
j_call: TRBJ1-1
cdr3_aa: CASRLRRSRGEAFF

v_call: TRBV5-1
j_call: -
cdr3_aa: CASSPGQRDEQYF

v_call: TRBV10-3
j_call: TRBJ2-5
cdr3_aa: CAISESTGSGKTQYF

v_call: TRBV2
j_call: TRBJ2-7
cdr3_aa: CASMDSSYEQYF

v_call: TRBV5-1
j_call: TRBJ1-2
cdr3_aa: CASTNGQDYTF

v_call: TRBV10-2
j_call: TRBJ1-5
cdr3_aa: CASSESTSNQPQHF

v_call: TRBV7-2
j_call: TRBJ2-7
cdr3_aa: CASSLARLVEQYF

v_call: TRBV12-3/TRBV12-4
j_call: TRBJ1-4
cdr3_aa: CASSLGQGVTNEKLFF

v_call: TRBV5-1
j_call: TRBJ1-4
cdr3_aa: CASSPFGQGRNEKLFF

v_call: TRBV11-1
j_call: TRBJ2-7
cdr3_aa: CASSFKAGSYEQYF

v_call: TRBV7-2
j_call: TRBJ1-1
cdr3_aa: CASSFRGRVSGEAFF

v_call: TRBV5-1
j_call: TRBJ1-6
cdr3_aa: CASSVGTDVHSPLHF

v_call: TRBV6-4
j_call: TRBJ2-7
cdr3_aa: CASGQRGSYEQYF

v_call: TRBV2
j_call: TRBJ2-7
cdr3_aa: CASRVRAAPSYEQYF

v_call: TRBV9
j_call: TRBJ1-2
cdr3_aa: CASSVMDRGNGYTF

v_call: TRBV12-3/TRBV12-4
j_call: TRBJ1-4
cdr3_aa: CASSQFGAATNEKLFF

v_call: TRBV10-1
j_call: TRBJ2-7
cdr3_aa: CASSPSVARSYEQYF

v_call: TRBV6-5
j_call: TRBJ1-1
cdr3_aa: CASTPHGSNTEAFF

v_call: TRBV2
j_call: TRBJ2-5
cdr3_aa: CASSGGVGRVQETQYF

v_call: TRBV20-1
j_call: TRBJ2-7
cdr3_aa: CSVPRDRIYEQYF

v_call: TRBV5-1
j_call: TRBJ2-7
cdr3_aa: CASSLDGQPYEQYF

v_call: TRBV29-1
j_call: TRBJ2-5
cdr3_aa: CSVSQGTGQGFSYQETQYF

v_call: TRBV12-3/TRBV12-4
j_call: TRBJ2-7
cdr3_aa: CASSATPGQSTYEQYF

v_call: TRBV9
j_call: TRBJ1-1
cdr3_aa: CASSPGQQNTEAFF

v_call: TRBV5-8
j_call: TRBJ1-5
cdr3_aa: CASSKSGGTNQPQHF

v_call: TRBV7-9
j_call: TRBJ2-7
cdr3_aa: CASSQEGEGIYEQYF

v_call: TRBV9
j_call: TRBJ1-6
cdr3_aa: CASSVAGAQYNSPLHF

v_call: TRBV20-1
j_call: TRBJ1-2
cdr3_aa: CSASLTEPIYGYTF

v_call: TRBV10-3
j_call: TRBJ2-6
cdr3_aa: CAIAGSPRSGANVLTF

v_call: TRBV7-9
j_call: TRBJ2-5
cdr3_aa: CASSPTTGKGETQYF

v_call: TRBV9
j_call: TRBJ1-6
cdr3_aa: CASSGGQGNSPLHF

v_call: TRBV7-3
j_call: TRBJ2-2
cdr3_aa: CASSLAAAGGRKNTGELFF

v_call: TRBV12-3/TRBV12-4
j_call: TRBJ2-7
cdr3_aa: CASSLSGYDEQYF

v_call: TRBV9
j_call: TRBJ1-6
cdr3_aa: CASSSPTRSNSPLHF

v_call: TRBV29-1
j_call: TRBJ1-1
cdr3_aa: CSVDETGDTEAFF

v_call: TRBV6-5
j_call: TRBJ2-5
cdr3_aa: CASSYGVQETQYF

v_call: TRBV5-8
j_call: TRBJ1-1
cdr3_aa: CASSLSLGEAFF

v_call: TRBV5-1
j_call: TRBJ2-2
cdr3_aa: CASSLVAGARSGELFF

v_call: TRBV19
j_call: TRBJ1-5
cdr3_aa: CASTRGRGSQPQHF

v_call: TRBV2
j_call: TRBJ1-1
cdr3_aa: CAGSVRGMDTEAFF

v_call: TRBV5-1
j_call: TRBJ2-7
cdr3_aa: CASSSGLVSYEQYF

v_call: TRBV5-5
j_call: TRBJ1-2
cdr3_aa: CASSSAHQGDYGYTF

v_call: TRBV15
j_call: TRBJ1-1
cdr3_aa: CATSREGTGWGNTEAFF

v_call: TRBV5-1
j_call: TRBJ2-2
cdr3_aa: CASSFGTGINTGELFF

v_call: TRBV19
j_call: TRBJ2-7
cdr3_aa: CASSPRQGAREQYF

v_call: TRBV29-1
j_call: TRBJ2-7
cdr3_aa: CSVKDSLIHSYEQYF

v_call: TRBV7-2
j_call: TRBJ1-2
cdr3_aa: CASSLDGIVRDGYTF